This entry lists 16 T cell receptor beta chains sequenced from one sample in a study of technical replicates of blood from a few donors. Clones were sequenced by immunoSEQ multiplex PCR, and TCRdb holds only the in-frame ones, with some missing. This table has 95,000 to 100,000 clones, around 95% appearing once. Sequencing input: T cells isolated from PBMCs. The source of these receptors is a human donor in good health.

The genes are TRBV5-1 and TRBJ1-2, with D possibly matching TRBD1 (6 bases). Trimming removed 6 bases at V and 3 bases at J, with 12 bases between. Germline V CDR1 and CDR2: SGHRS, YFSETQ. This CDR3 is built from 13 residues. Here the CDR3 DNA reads TGCGCCAGCACCTGGGGGCAGGACTATGGCTACACCTTC. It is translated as CASTWGQDYGYTF.

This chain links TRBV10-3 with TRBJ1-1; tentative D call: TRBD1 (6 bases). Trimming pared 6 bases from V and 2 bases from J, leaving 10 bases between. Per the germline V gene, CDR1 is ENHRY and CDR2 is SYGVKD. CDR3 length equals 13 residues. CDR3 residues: CAIRDSTNTEAFF. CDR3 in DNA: TGTGCCATCAGGGACAGCACAAACACTGAAGCTTTCTTT.

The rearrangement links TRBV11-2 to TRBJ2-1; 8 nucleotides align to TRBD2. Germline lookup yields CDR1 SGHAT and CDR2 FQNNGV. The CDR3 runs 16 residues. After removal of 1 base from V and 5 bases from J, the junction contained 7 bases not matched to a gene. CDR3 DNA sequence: TGTGCCAGCAGCTTAGTGTCTAGCGGGTTTAACAATGAGCAGTTCTTC. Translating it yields CASSLVSSGFNNEQFF.

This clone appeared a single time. For the CDR3, the DNA is TGTGCCAGCAGCGTAACATCGGCGGGGGACTATGGCTACACCTTC. Translation: CASSVTSAGDYGYTF. The chain is built from TRBV9 and TRBJ1-2, with D perhaps TRBD1 (5 bases). The CDR3 loop spans 15 amino acids. Germline lookup yields CDR1 SGDLS and CDR2 YYNGEE. Trimming removed 1 base from V and 3 bases from J, with 13 bases in between.

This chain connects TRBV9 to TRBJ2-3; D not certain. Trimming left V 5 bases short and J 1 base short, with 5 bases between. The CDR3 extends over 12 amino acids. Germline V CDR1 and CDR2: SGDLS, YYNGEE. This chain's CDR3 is CASSSGTDTQYF. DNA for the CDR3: TGTGCCAGCAGTTCCGGCACAGATACGCAGTATTTT.

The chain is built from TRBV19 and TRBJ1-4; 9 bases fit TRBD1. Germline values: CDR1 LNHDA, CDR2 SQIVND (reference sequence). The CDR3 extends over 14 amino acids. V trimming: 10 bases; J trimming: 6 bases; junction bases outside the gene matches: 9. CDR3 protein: CATNHRGLDEKLFF. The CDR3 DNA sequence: TGTGCCACCAACCACAGGGGGCTGGATGAAAAACTGTTTTTT.

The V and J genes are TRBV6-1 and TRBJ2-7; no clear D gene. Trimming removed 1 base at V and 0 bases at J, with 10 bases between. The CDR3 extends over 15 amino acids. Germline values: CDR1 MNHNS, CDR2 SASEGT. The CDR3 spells CASSEDVSLSYEQYF. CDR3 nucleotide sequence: TGTGCCAGCAGTGAAGATGTCTCTCTCTCCTACGAGCAGTACTTC.

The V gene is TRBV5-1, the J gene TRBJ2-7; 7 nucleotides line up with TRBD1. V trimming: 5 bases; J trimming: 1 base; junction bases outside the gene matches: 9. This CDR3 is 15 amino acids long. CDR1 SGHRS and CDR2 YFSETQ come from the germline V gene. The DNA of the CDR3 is TGCGCCAGCAGTCAACCGGGACAGAGTTCCTACGAGCAGTACTTC. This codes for CASSQPGQSSYEQYF.

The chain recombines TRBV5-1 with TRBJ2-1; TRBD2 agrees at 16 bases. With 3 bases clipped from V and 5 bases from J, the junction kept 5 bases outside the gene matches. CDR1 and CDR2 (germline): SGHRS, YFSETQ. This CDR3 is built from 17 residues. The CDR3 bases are TGCGCCAGCAGCTGGGGACTAGCGGGGGGGCGGAACAATGAGCAGTTCTTC. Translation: CASSWGLAGGRNNEQFF.

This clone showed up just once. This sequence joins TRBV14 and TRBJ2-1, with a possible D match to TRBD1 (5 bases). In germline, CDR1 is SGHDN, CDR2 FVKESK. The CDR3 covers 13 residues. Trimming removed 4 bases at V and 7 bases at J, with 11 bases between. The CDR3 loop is CASSLLTGNEQFF. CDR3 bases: TGTGCCAGCAGCCTCCTTACAGGTAATGAGCAGTTCTTC.

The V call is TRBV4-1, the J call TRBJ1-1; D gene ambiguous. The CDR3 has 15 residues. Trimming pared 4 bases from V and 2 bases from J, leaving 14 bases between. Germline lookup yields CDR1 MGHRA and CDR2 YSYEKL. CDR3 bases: TGCGCCAGCAGCCGGCCTGGCGGTGATAACACTGAAGCTTTCTTT. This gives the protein CASSRPGGDNTEAFF.

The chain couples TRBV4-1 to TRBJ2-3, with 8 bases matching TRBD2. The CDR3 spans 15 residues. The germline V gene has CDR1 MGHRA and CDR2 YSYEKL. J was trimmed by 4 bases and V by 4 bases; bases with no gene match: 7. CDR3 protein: CASSPRAGEADTQYF. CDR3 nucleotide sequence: TGCGCCAGCAGCCCACGAGCGGGAGAGGCAGATACGCAGTATTTT.

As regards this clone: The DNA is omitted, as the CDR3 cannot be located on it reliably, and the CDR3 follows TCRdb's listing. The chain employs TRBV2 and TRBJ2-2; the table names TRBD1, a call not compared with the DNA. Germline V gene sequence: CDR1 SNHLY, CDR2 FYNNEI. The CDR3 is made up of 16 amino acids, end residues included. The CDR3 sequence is CASILGGTGNTGELFF.

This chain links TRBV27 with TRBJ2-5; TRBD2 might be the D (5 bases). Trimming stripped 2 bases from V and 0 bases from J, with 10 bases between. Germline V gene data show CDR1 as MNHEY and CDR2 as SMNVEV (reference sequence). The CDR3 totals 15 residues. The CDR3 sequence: CASSLNTGYQETQYF. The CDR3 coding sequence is TGTGCCAGCAGTTTAAATACGGGGTACCAAGAGACCCAGTACTTC.

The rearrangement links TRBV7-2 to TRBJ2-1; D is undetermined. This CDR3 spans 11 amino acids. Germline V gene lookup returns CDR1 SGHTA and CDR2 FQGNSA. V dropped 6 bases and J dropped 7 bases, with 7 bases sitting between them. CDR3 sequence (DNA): TGTGCCAGCAGTAGGAGAAATGAGCAGTTCTTC. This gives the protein CASSRRNEQFF.

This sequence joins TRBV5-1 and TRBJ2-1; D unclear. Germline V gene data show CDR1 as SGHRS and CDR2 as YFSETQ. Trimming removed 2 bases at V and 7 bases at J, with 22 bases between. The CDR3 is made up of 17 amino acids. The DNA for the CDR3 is TGCGCCAGCAGCTTTAAGCCCACGTCCCGTTCCCTGAATGAGCAGTTCTTC. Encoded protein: CASSFKPTSRSLNEQFF.